A selection of T cell receptor beta chains follows, all from one sample in a study of T cell responses to AZD1222 COVID-19 vaccine. The method was immunoSEQ multiplex PCR; TCRdb's version includes in-frame clones alone and lacks a portion of them. The data contain 150,000 to 200,000 clones, roughly nine tenths of them singletons. Sequences were derived from peripheral blood, sampled on day 0 of AZD1222 vaccination. The receptors here all came from an adult in good health. Each CDR3 is given with its conserved first and last residue. Fields, in order: D gene, clone size, J gene, V gene, CDR3 protein, CDR3 DNA. D genes are given only for firm matches. Some rows mark clone size as missing; the rest say once, few, many or name a class of expanded clone.

NA	NA	TRBJ1-6	TRBV7-2	CASSSDRGNNSPLHF	TGTGCCAGCAGCTCGGACAGAGGGAACAATTCACCCCTCCACTTT
NA	NA	TRBJ1-1	TRBV4-1	CASSPNGQTNTEAFF	TGCGCCAGCAGCCCTAACGGACAGACGAACACTGAAGCTTTCTTT
NA	NA	TRBJ1-1	TRBV19	CASTPYRERNTEAFF	TGTGCCAGTACCCCGTACCGGGAAAGGAACACTGAAGCTTTCTTT
NA	NA	TRBJ1-1	TRBV15	CATSRDRGSEAFF	TGTGCCACCAGCAGAGATCGGGGATCAGAAGCTTTCTTT
NA	NA	TRBJ2-7	TRBV28	CASSSLGGYEQYF	TGTGCCAGCAGTTCGTTAGGGGGGTACGAGCAGTACTTC
NA	NA	TRBJ2-7	TRBV29-1	CSVVQTDPYEQYF	TGCAGCGTTGTGCAAACCGACCCCTACGAGCAGTACTTC
NA	NA	TRBJ1-6	TRBV6-5	CASSYYQGNSPLHF	TGTGCCAGCAGTTACTATCAGGGAAATTCACCCCTCCACTTT
NA	once	TRBJ1-5	TRBV9	CASSEDTSNQPQHF	TGTGCCAGCAGCGAGGACACTAGCAATCAGCCCCAGCATTTT
NA	NA	TRBJ2-7	TRBV6-5	CASSRTAGGSYEQYF	TGTGCCAGCAGTCGCACCGCAGGCGGTTCCTACGAGCAGTACTTC
TRBD1	NA	TRBJ2-7	TRBV5-1	CASTPLTGGDEQYF	TGCGCCAGCACCCCGTTGACAGGGGGCGACGAGCAGTACTTC
TRBD2	once	TRBJ2-1	TRBV19	CASSRKREGAYNEQFF	TGTGCCAGTAGTAGAAAGCGGGAGGGTGCCTACAATGAGCAGTTCTTC
TRBD1	NA	TRBJ1-5	TRBV2	CASSKGADQPQHF	TGTGCCAGCTCTAAGGGGGCAGATCAGCCCCAGCATTTT
TRBD1	NA	TRBJ1-4	TRBV19	CASSPGQGATNEKLFF	TGTGCCAGTAGTCCGGGACAGGGGGCAACTAATGAAAAACTGTTTTTT
TRBD1	NA	TRBJ2-7	TRBV7-6	CASSGRQGAANEQYF	TGTGCCAGCAGCGGTAGACAGGGGGCGGCTAACGAGCAGTACTTC
NA	NA	TRBJ1-5	TRBV5-1	CASSSRGGQPQHF	TGCGCCAGCAGCTCGAGAGGCGGTCAGCCCCAGCATTTT
TRBD1	once	TRBJ2-7	TRBV10-3	CAISADRGTYEQYF	TGTGCCATCAGTGCGGACAGGGGAACCTACGAGCAGTACTTC
NA	NA	TRBJ2-1	TRBV11-3	CASSSGAGNEQFF	TGTGCCAGCAGCTCTGGGGCCGGCAATGAGCAGTTCTTC
NA	NA	TRBJ1-3	TRBV2	CASSEQGLESGTIYF	TGTGCCAGCAGTGAACAGGGATTGGAGAGCGGCACCATATATTTT
TRBD1	NA	TRBJ1-2	TRBV14	CASSQVGTVTNYGYTF	TGTGCCAGCAGCCAAGTGGGGACAGTAACTAACTATGGCTACACCTTC
TRBD1	NA	TRBJ1-2	TRBV5-5	CASSWDRLRDYGYTF	TGTGCCAGCAGCTGGGACAGGCTTCGGGACTATGGCTACACCTTC
NA	NA	TRBJ1-2	TRBV7-9	CASSQQSFYGYTF	TGTGCCAGCAGCCAACAGAGTTTCTATGGCTACACCTTC
TRBD1	NA	TRBJ1-5	TRBV7-8	CASSLGTGSNQPQHF	TGTGCCAGCAGCTTAGGGACAGGGAGCAATCAGCCCCAGCATTTT
TRBD2	NA	TRBJ2-7	TRBV19	CASRALAVSYEQYF	TGTGCCAGTAGGGCACTAGCGGTTTCCTACGAGCAGTACTTC
NA	NA	TRBJ1-1	TRBV19	CASSPRTAENTEAFF	TGTGCCAGTAGTCCAAGGACAGCAGAGAACACTGAAGCTTTCTTT
NA	NA	TRBJ1-5	TRBV6-2/TRBV6-3	CASSYGPQPQHF	TGTGCCAGCAGTTACGGACCTCAGCCCCAGCATTTT